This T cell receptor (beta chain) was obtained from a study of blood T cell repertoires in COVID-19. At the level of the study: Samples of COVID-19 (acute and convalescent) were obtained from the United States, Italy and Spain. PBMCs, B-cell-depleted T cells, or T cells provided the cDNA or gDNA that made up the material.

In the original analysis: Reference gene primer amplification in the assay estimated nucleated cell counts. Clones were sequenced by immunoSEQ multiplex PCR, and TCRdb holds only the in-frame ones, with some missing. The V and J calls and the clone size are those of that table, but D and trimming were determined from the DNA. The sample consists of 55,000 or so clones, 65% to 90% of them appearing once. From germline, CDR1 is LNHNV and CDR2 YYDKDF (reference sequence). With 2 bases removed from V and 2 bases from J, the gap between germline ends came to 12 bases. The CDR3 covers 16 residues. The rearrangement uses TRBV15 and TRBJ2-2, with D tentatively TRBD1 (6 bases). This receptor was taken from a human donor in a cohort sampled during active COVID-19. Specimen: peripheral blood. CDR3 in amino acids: CATSRTGLGNTGELFF. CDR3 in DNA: TGTGCCACCAGCAGAACAGGGTTAGGCAACACCGGGGAGCTGTTTTTT.